Listed below are T cell receptor beta chains from one sample, sequenced in a study of regulatory T cells in long-lasting Graves disease. TCRdb re-called the multiplex PCR reads through MiXCR, storing one row per CDR3 protein. Among under 500,000 distinct CDR3 sequences listed, over 15% were seen once. Another study also made use of these data, one on T cells in Graves' hyperthyroidism and ophthalmopathy.

Sequences were derived from peripheral blood mononuclear cells (PBMCs), sampled at new diagnosis, from a patient treated with antithyroid drugs. The receptors shown here come from a woman between 25 and 40 years old with Graves disease. Each CDR3 is given with its conserved first and last residue. The D gene is left open where the match is weak. Rows give clone size only sometimes, using once, few, many, or a class for an expanded clone.

size	J	V	D	DNA	CDR3
-	TRBJ1-2	TRBV3-1	-	TGTGCCAGCAGCCATGAAGGACGGGAATCGTCCTATGGCTACACCTTC	CASSHEGRESSYGYTF
-	TRBJ1-1	TRBV7-2	TRBD1	TGTGCCAGCAGCTCGCCCCGGGACAGGAACACTGAAGCTTTCTTT	CASSSPRDRNTEAFF
many	TRBJ2-1	TRBV20-1	-	TGCAGTGCTAGAGGTGGGACCTACAATGAGCAGTTCTTC	CSARGGTYNEQFF
many	TRBJ1-2	TRBV18	TRBD1	TGTGCCAGCTCCCCAGGGCCCGACAGGGAAGGAAACTATGGCTACACCTTC	CASSPGPDREGNYGYTF
-	TRBJ2-7	TRBV24-1	TRBD1	TGTGCCACACAGGGGGTAACCTACGAGCAGTACTTC	CATQGVTYEQYF
many	TRBJ2-7	TRBV20-1	TRBD1	TGCAGTGTCTCTCGGACAGGGGGGAACTACGAGCAGTACTTC	CSVSRTGGNYEQYF
many	TRBJ2-1	TRBV6-1	-	TGTGCCAGCCTCCCGGGAAGGGGACAAAATGAGCAGTTCTTC	CASLPGRGQNEQFF
-	TRBJ2-1	TRBV29-1	-	TGCAGCGTCGCCTACGTCCTCATGAGCTCCTACAATGAGCAGTTCTTC	CSVAYVLMSSYNEQFF
-	TRBJ2-2	TRBV9	-	TGTGCCAGCAGCGTCCAGGAACTTGGCGGGGAGCTGTTTTTT	CASSVQELGGELFF
many	TRBJ2-3	TRBV25-1	TRBD2	TGTGCCAGCGGAGCTAGCGGGAGCTTAGATACGCAGTATTTT	CASGASGSLDTQYF
-	TRBJ1-6	TRBV9	-	TGTGCCAGCAGCGTCGGGGGAGGTAGTAATTCACCCCTCCACTTT	CASSVGGGSNSPLHF
many	TRBJ2-7	TRBV6-1	TRBD1	TGTGCCAGCAGTAAACTAAGCCGGGACAGGAGGCCCTACGAGCAGTACTTC	CASSKLSRDRRPYEQYF
many	TRBJ1-1	TRBV11-2	-	TGTGCCAGCAGCTTAGTCGCGTGGGGGATAGGAAACACTGAAGCTTTCTTT	CASSLVAWGIGNTEAFF
many	TRBJ2-3	TRBV20-1	TRBD2	TGCAGTGCTAGAGCGCTAGCGGGAGGTTTCACAGATACGCAGTATTTT	CSARALAGGFTDTQYF
many	TRBJ2-1	TRBV28	-	TGTGCCAGTATGGACCAGGCAACCTACAATGAGCAGTTCTTC	CASMDQATYNEQFF
-	TRBJ2-7	TRBV7-8	-	TGTGCCAGCAGCTTCGACACCAACCCCGGAAGAAACTACGAGCAGTACTTC	CASSFDTNPGRNYEQYF
once	TRBJ1-6	TRBV7-9	TRBD1	TGTGCCAGCAGCATCCTACAGGGGGAAACCTCACCCCTCCACTTT	CASSILQGETSPLHF
-	TRBJ1-1	TRBV29-1	-	TGCGGCGCCACCGGCCCTGGGAACACTGAAGCTTTCTTT	CGATGPGNTEAFF
-	TRBJ2-2	TRBV29-1	-	TGCAGCGTTGAAGTCCGGGTCGGCACCGGGGAGCTGTTTTTT	CSVEVRVGTGELFF
many	TRBJ2-5	TRBV11-2	-	TGTGCCGGCAGCGCCGCCATTCGCCAAGAGACCCAGTACTTC	CAGSAAIRQETQYF
few	TRBJ1-2	TRBV20-1	-	TGCAGTGCTACATCTACGGACGGTTATGGCTACACCTTC	CSATSTDGYGYTF
-	TRBJ1-2	TRBV5-1	-	TGCGCCAGCTCCGGAGAATCTTCTAACTATGGCTACACCTTC	CASSGESSNYGYTF
many	TRBJ2-3	TRBV9	TRBD2	TGTGCCAGCAGCCAGGGACTAGCGGAGCCGGGAGATACGCAGTATTTT	CASSQGLAEPGDTQYF
few	TRBJ2-5	TRBV5-1	-	TGCGCCAGCAGCTTGGGCGCGAGAAACCAAGAGACCCAGTACTTC	CASSLGARNQETQYF